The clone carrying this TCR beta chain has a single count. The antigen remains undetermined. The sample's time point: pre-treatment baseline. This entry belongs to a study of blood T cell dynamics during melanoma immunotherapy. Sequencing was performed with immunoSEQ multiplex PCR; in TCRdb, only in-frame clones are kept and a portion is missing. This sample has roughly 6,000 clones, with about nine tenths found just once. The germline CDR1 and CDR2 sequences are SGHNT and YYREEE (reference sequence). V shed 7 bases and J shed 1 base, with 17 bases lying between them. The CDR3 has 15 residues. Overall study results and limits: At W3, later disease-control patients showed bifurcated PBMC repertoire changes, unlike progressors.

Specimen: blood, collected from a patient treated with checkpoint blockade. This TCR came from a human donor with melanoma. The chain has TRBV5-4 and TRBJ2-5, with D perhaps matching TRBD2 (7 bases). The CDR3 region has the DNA TGTGCCAGCGCGTTGGCGGGGGCGATCCAAGAGACCCAGTACTTC. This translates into CASALAGAIQETQYF.